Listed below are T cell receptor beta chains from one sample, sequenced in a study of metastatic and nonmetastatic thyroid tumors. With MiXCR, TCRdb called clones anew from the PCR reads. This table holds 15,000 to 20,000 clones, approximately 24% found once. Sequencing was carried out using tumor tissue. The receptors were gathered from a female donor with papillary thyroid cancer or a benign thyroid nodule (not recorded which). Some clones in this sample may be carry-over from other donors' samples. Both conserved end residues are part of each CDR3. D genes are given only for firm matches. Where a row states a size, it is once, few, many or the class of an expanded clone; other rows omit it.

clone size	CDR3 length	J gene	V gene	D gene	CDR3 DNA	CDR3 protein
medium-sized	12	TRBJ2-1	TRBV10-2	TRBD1	TGCGCCAGCAGTGCAGGGGGCGGTGAGCAGTTCTTC	CASSAGGGEQFF
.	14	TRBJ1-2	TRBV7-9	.	TGTGCCAGCAGCCCACGCCTGGCAGTGTATGGCTACACCTTC	CASSPRLAVYGYTF
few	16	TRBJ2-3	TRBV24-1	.	TGTGCCACCAGTGACTCCAGGGGCCCAGAATCAGATACGCAGTATTTT	CATSDSRGPESDTQYF
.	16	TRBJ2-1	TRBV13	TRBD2	TGTGCCAGCAGCTCGGGACTAGCGGGAGGGTACAATGAGCAGTTCTTC	CASSSGLAGGYNEQFF
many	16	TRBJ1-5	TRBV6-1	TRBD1	TGTGCCAGCAGTGAAGCGACAGGGGGCCTCAATCGGCCCCAGCATTTT	CASSEATGGLNRPQHF
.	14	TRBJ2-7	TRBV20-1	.	TGCAGTGCTAGTTTCCCAGACAGCTCCTACGAGCAGTACTTC	CSASFPDSSYEQYF
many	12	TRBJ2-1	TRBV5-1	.	TGCGCCAGCAGCTTACAATACAATGAGCAGTTCTTC	CASSLQYNEQFF
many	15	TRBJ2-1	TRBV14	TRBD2	TGTGCCAGCAGCCGAGTGGCTAGCGGGAGTCATGAGCAGTTCTTC	CASSRVASGSHEQFF
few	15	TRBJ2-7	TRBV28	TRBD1	TGTGCCAGCAGTTTATTGACAGGGGAGCCCTACGAGCAGTACTTC	CASSLLTGEPYEQYF
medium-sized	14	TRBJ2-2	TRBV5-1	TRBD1	TGCGCCAGCTTTGCAGGGGGCGCTAACGGGGAGCTGTTTTTT	CASFAGGANGELFF
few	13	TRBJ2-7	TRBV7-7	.	TGTGCTAGCAGCTTAGCGGAGGGGGACGAGCAATACTTC	CASSLAEGDEQYF
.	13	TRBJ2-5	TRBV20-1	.	TGCAGTGCTAATGGACAAAAAAAAGAGACCCAGTACTTC	CSANGQKKETQYF
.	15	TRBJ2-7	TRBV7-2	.	TGTGCCAGCAGCGCGGTAGGACAGTCGATTTACGAGCAGTACTTC	CASSAVGQSIYEQYF
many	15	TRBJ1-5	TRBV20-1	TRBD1	TGCAGTGCTAGCACGGCCGAGGGGGCAGGTCAGCCCCAGCATTTT	CSASTAEGAGQPQHF
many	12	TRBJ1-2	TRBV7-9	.	TGTGCCAGCAGCTTTGAGAATCTAGCGTACACCTTC	CASSFENLAYTF
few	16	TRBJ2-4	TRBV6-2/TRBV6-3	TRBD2	TGTGCCAGCAGTCCGCCCGGGGGGGGCGAGAGGGACATTCAGTACTTC	CASSPPGGGERDIQYF
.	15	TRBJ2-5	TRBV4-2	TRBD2	TGTGCCAGCAGCCATACTAGCGGGAGGGAAGAGACCCAGTACTTC	CASSHTSGREETQYF
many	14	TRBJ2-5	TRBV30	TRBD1	TGTGCCCCTAATATACAGGGGGTTGGGGAGACCCAGTACTTC	CAPNIQGVGETQYF
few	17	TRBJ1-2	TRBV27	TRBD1	TGTGCCAGCAGTCCCTCAGGCAAATACGGGACAGATGAAGGCTACACCTTC	CASSPSGKYGTDEGYTF
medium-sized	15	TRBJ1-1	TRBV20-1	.	TGCAGTGCTACCGACCCGCTGACGGTGAACACTGAAGCTTTCTTT	CSATDPLTVNTEAFF
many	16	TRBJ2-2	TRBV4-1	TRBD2	TGCGCCAGCAGCCCCATCAGGCGGGAGTTCGCCGGGGAGCTGTTTTTT	CASSPIRREFAGELFF
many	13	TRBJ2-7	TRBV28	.	TGTGCCAGCCTACCAGGGTACTCCTACGAGCAGTACTTC	CASLPGYSYEQYF
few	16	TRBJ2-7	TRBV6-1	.	TGTGCCAGCACCACCACAGGTGGAGGTCCCTCCTACGAGCAGTACTTC	CASTTTGGGPSYEQYF
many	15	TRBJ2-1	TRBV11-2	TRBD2	TGTGCCAGCAGCTTCTCTCGCGGGAGTTTCAATGAGCAGTTCTTC	CASSFSRGSFNEQFF
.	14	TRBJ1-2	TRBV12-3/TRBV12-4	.	TGTACCAGCAGTTTCCGGGAAAGGGCGTCGGGCTACACCTTC	CTSSFRERASGYTF
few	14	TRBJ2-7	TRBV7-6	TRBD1	TGTGCCAGCAGCTCTGGGACAGGACGCTACGAGCAGTACTTC	CASSSGTGRYEQYF
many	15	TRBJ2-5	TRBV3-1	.	TGTGCCAGCAGCCTGGACTCCGCTACGGGAGAGACCCAGTACTTC	CASSLDSATGETQYF
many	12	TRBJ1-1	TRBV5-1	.	TGCGCCAGCAGCTTCATAATTGTTGAAGCTTTCTTT	CASSFIIVEAFF
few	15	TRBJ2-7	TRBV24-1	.	TGTGCCACCAGTTATTCGGATGGACTATCGCAAGAGCAGTACTTC	CATSYSDGLSQEQYF
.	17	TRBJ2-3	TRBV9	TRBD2	TGTGCCAGCAGCGTAGAGGCACTAGCGGGAGGCGGCGATACGCAGTATTTT	CASSVEALAGGGDTQYF
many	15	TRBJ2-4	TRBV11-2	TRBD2	TGTGCCAGCAGCTGGACTAGCGGCAGCCTTGGGATTCAGTACTTC	CASSWTSGSLGIQYF
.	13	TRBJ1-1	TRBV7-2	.	TGTGCCAGCAGCTCCTTGGACAGTGCCGAAGCTTTCTTT	CASSSLDSAEAFF
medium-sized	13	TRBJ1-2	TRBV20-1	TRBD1	TGCAGTGCCCCGACAGGGGTCGGCTATGGCTACACCTTC	CSAPTGVGYGYTF
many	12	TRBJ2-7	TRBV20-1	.	TGCAGTGCTAGAGGGGGGGCGCGTGAGCAGTACTTC	CSARGGAREQYF
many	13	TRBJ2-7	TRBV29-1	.	TGCAGCGGGCTAACCGGGAACTTTGACGAGCAGTACTTC	CSGLTGNFDEQYF
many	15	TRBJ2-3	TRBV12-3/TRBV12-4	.	TGTGCCAGCAGTTGGGCGAACCCTTGGGCAGATACGCAGTATTTT	CASSWANPWADTQYF
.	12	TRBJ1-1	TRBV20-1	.	TGCAGTGCTAGTATACAAGACACTGAAGCTTTCTTT	CSASIQDTEAFF
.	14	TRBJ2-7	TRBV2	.	TGTGCCAGCTCGGAGGTTAGGAGCTCCTACGAGCAGTACTTC	CASSEVRSSYEQYF
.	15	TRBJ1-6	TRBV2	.	TGTGCCAGCAGTGCAGGCGATCTCAGGTATTCACCACTACACTTT	CASSAGDLRYSPLHF
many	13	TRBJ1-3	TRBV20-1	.	TGCAGTGCTAGATCGTCCCCTGGAAACACCATATATTTT	CSARSSPGNTIYF
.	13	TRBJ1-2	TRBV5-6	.	TGTGCCAGCAGCTTGGAGGTGTGCGATGGCTACACCTTC	CASSLEVCDGYTF
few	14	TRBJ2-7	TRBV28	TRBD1	TGTGCCAGCAGTTTGTCCCAGGGGGCCTACGAGCAGTACTTC	CASSLSQGAYEQYF
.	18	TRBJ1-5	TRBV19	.	TGTGCCAGTAGTATAGAGGGGCTACAGGGTTATAGCAATCAGCCCCAGCATTTT	CASSIEGLQGYSNQPQHF
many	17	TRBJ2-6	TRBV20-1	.	TGCAGTGCTAGAGACACACAAAAGGCCTCTGGGGCCAACGTCCTGACTTTC	CSARDTQKASGANVLTF
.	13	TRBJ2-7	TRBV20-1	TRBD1	TGCAGTGTTGCCAAGGGAAACAGGGGCGAGCAGTACTTC	CSVAKGNRGEQYF
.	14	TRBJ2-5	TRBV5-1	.	TGCGCCAGCAGCTTGGATGGTTCTCAAGAGACCCAGTACTTC	CASSLDGSQETQYF
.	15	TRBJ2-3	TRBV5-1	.	TGCGCCAGCAGCTTAGCGTGGTCCTTCACAGATACGCAGTATTTT	CASSLAWSFTDTQYF
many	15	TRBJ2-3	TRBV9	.	TGTGCCAGCAGCGCCCGGGACACCTACACAGATACGCAGTATTTT	CASSARDTYTDTQYF
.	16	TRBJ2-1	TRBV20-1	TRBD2	TGCAGTGCTAGAGATAGAGGACTAGCGGGATACAATGAGCAGTTCTTC	CSARDRGLAGYNEQFF
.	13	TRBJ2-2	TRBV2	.	TGTGCCAGCAGTGTGGGTGCCCCCGGGGAGCTGTTTTTT	CASSVGAPGELFF
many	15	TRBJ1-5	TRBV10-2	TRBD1	TGCGCCAGCAGTGAGTCGCGACAGGGAGGCCAGCCCCAGCATTTT	CASSESRQGGQPQHF
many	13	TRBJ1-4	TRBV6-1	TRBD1	TGTGCCAGTTCAGGGGGCGCGAATGAAAAACTGTTTTTT	CASSGGANEKLFF
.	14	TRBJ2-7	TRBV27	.	TGTGCCAGCAGGCTGGACGTGAACTCCTACGAGCAGTACTTC	CASRLDVNSYEQYF
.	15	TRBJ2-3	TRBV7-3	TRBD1	TGTGCCGGCATCCCTGAGGGACAGGGGGCGGATACGCAGTATTTT	CAGIPEGQGADTQYF